This T cell receptor (beta chain) comes out of a study of PD-1 blockade in classical Hodgkin lymphoma. The study's findings and limits: Repertoire differences have undefined causes, possibly disease activity or prior therapy.

There was relapse after autologous stem cell transplantation in every patient, and there was variation in brentuximab vedotin exposure. Complete response, partial response or progressive disease was recorded as best response. CDR1 and CDR2 from the germline V gene are SQVTM and ANQGSEA. The CDR3 loop spans 16 amino acids. Trimming removed 4 bases at V and 5 bases at J, with 23 bases between. Clones were read by immunoSEQ multiplex PCR, and TCRdb kept only the in-frame ones, dropping some. The top ten clones hold around 20% of a sample with 20,000 to 25,000 clones, around 81% of them seen once. This clone was recorded only once. As yet, its antigen is unknown.

This material consisted of peripheral blood mononuclear cells (PBMCs), taken before the second cycle of nivolumab. The clonotype originates from a human donor with classical Hodgkin lymphoma. V usage is TRBV29-1 and J usage is TRBJ1-2; D may be TRBD1 (6 bases). The CDR3 bases are TGCAGCGTTGCCACAGGGTCCACGAGAACCGATTATGGCTACACCTTC. Translated: CSVATGSTRTDYGYTF.